The 21 T cell receptor beta chains below were found in one sample sequenced in a study of blood T cell repertoires in COVID-19. TCRdb's table, derived via immunoSEQ multiplex PCR, lists solely in-frame clones and lacks some. The table lists about 83,000 clones, approximately 86% of them singletons. The specimen sequenced was peripheral blood. The source of these receptors is a man of 80 years or more with active or convalescent COVID-19.

This chain connects TRBV11-1 to TRBJ2-2; 8 bases match TRBD2. The CDR3 contains 16 residues. The ends lost 2 bases at V and 0 bases at J; junction bases unmatched: 2. Germline values: CDR1 SGHAT, CDR2 FQDESV (reference sequence). The CDR3 region is CASSLTGLANTGELFF. CDR3 nucleotide sequence: TGTGCCAGCAGCTTAACGGGACTAGCGAACACCGGGGAGCTGTTTTTT.

The chain recombines TRBV6-6 with TRBJ1-6; D gene unclear. Germline V gene data show CDR1 as MNHNY and CDR2 as SVGAGI (reference sequence). This CDR3 region has 15 residues. V lost 3 bases to trimming and J lost 5 bases, with 11 bases between them. CDR3 protein: CASSYPHTDNSPLHF. DNA of the CDR3: TGTGCCAGCAGTTATCCCCACACCGATAATTCACCCCTCCACTTT.

The chain links TRBV24-1 to TRBJ2-2; D may be TRBD1 (5 bases). This CDR3 is 15 amino acids long. V shed 6 bases and J shed 2 bases, with 12 bases lying between them. Germline V gene sequence: CDR1 KGHDR, CDR2 SFDVKD. CDR3 amino acids: CATSRGALNTGELFF. Here the CDR3 DNA reads TGTGCCACCAGTAGGGGCGCACTCAACACCGGGGAGCTGTTTTTT.

The genes are TRBV5-1 and TRBJ2-1; 7 bases map to TRBD2. This CDR3 contains 15 residues. Trimming took 2 bases from V and 4 from J; bases not matched to a gene: 6. Germline V gene sequence: CDR1 SGHRS, CDR2 YFSETQ. The CDR3, as DNA: TGCGCCAGCAGCTTACCGCTAGCGGAATACAATGAGCAGTTCTTC. Protein sequence: CASSLPLAEYNEQFF.

This rearrangement joins TRBV6-4 to TRBJ1-2; D unresolved. Per germline, CDR1 MRHNA and CDR2 SNTAGT. The germline V and J ends were trimmed by 3 bases and 2 bases, with 13 bases remaining between them. The CDR3 length is 15 residues. For the CDR3, the DNA is TGTGCCAGCAGTGAGGAAGGAGGTCTGAACTATGGCTACACCTTC. This gives the protein CASSEEGGLNYGYTF.

The table lists this clone with a few counts. The chain has TRBV15 and TRBJ1-4; TRBD1 might be the D (5 bases). The V end was cut by 2 bases, the J end by 0 bases, with 13 bases between. The CDR3 is 17 residues long. The germline gives CDR1 LNHNV, CDR2 YYDKDF (reference sequence). The CDR3 loop reads CATSRNHGGATNEKLFF. CDR3 sequence (DNA): TGTGCCACCAGCAGAAATCATGGGGGGGCAACTAATGAAAAACTGTTTTTT.

This clone has more than one count but fewer than ten. V is TRBV19 and J is TRBJ1-6; TRBD1 matches 9 bases. Germline values: CDR1 LNHDA, CDR2 SQIVND (reference sequence). Unmatched junction bases numbered 4, after V lost 1 base and J lost 9 bases. CDR3 length equals 15 residues. CDR3 in amino acids: CASSIGGTGSSPLHF. The CDR3 DNA reads TGTGCCAGTAGTATAGGCGGGACAGGGTCTTCACCCCTCCACTTT.

This clone was seen only once. The chain is built from TRBV19 and TRBJ1-2, with 7 bases aligning to TRBD1. Germline CDR1 LNHDA, CDR2 SQIVND (reference sequence). CDR3 size: 15 residues. The V segment lost 5 bases and the J segment 2 bases; nucleotides outside the gene matches: 8. Written as DNA, the CDR3 is TGTGCCAGTAGTCTGACCGGGACAGCGAACTATGGCTACACCTTC. The encoded protein is CASSLTGTANYGYTF.

This clone showed up just once. This chain joins TRBV5-1 and TRBJ2-3; TRBD2 matches at 13 bases. This CDR3 region has 15 residues. CDR1 and CDR2 (germline): SGHRS, YFSETQ. V lost 4 bases to trimming and J lost 3 bases; unmatched junction nucleotides: 2. This CDR3 reads CASSLTSGRTDTQYF. For the CDR3, the DNA is TGCGCCAGCAGCCTGACTAGCGGGAGGACAGATACGCAGTATTTT.

This sequence joins TRBV13 and TRBJ2-7, with D perhaps TRBD2 (5 bases). The CDR3 loop spans 11 amino acids. Germline loops: CDR1 PRHDT, CDR2 FYEKMQ (reference sequence). V was cut by 8 bases and J by 4 bases, with 9 bases left in between. The CDR3 DNA reads as TGTGCCAGCGGTCGGGGATACGAGCAGTACGTC. It codes for CASGRGYEQYV.

The chain is built from TRBV10-3 and TRBJ2-7; D is possibly TRBD2 (6 bases). CDR1 is ENHRY, CDR2 SYGVKD, per germline. The CDR3 runs 12 residues. CDR3 sequence reads: CATEGLSHEQYV. DNA of the CDR3: TGTGCCACCGAGGGACTCTCCCACGAGCAGTACGTC.

This clone was found a few times. The rearrangement links TRBV19 to TRBJ1-5, with TRBD1 matching 10 bases. Germline values: CDR1 LNHDA, CDR2 SQIVND (reference sequence). This CDR3 comprises 17 residues. The J segment lost 2 bases and the V segment lost 5 bases, leaving 9 bases of the junction unmatched. CDR3 residues: CASSRDRGIIGNQPQHF. The CDR3 DNA reads TGTGCCAGTAGTCGGGACAGGGGAATAATCGGCAATCAGCCCCAGCATTTT.

The chain joins TRBV14 to TRBJ1-6; 9 bases line up with TRBD1. With V trimmed by 3 bases and J by 11 bases, 11 bases remained unmatched. CDR3 length: 16 residues. The germline CDR1 and CDR2 sequences are SGHDN and FVKESK. As DNA, the CDR3 is TGTGCCAGCAGCCAGATTGCGGGACAGGGCACGGCACCCCTCCACTTT. Protein: CASSQIAGQGTAPLHF.

This chain joins TRBV7-9 and TRBJ2-2; 7 bases agree with TRBD1. The CDR3 sequence is 16 residues long. Looked up from germline, CDR1 is SEHNR and CDR2 is FQNEAQ (reference sequence). The trim removed 5 bases at V and 5 bases at J, leaving 11 bases unmatched. CDR3 bases: TGTGCCAGCAGCCCCAGACAGGGTATCGGAACCGGGGAGCTGTTTTTT. It translates to CASSPRQGIGTGELFF.

This chain links TRBV12-3 or TRBV12-4 with TRBJ1-2; unclear D gene. Between the trimmed V and J ends, which lost 4 bases and 8 bases, there was a span of 11 bases. The CDR3 contains 12 residues. For the CDR3, the DNA is TGTGCCAGCAGTTCGGGTTCGGGAGGCTACACCTTC. Amino acids: CASSSGSGGYTF.

The chain combines TRBV19 with TRBJ1-5; the match to TRBD1 covers 9 bases. This CDR3 comprises 15 residues. Trimming took 6 bases from V and 1 from J; bases not matched to a gene: 4. Germline CDR1 and CDR2: LNHDA and SQIVND (reference sequence). CDR3 sequence (DNA): TGTGCCAGTAGGGGACAGGGAGTCAGCAATCAGCCCCAGCATTTT. This sequence encodes CASRGQGVSNQPQHF. The whole variable domain, filled in from reference TRBV19 and TRBJ1-5, reads DGGITQSPKYLFRKEGQNVTLSCEQNLNHDAMYWYRQDPGQGLRLIYYSQIVNDFQKGDIAEGYSVSREKKESFPLTVTSAQKNPTAFYLCASRGQGVSNQPQHFGDGTRLSIL.

This chain uses TRBV11-2 with TRBJ1-2; 8 bases line up with TRBD1. This CDR3 has 16 amino acids. Germline-derived CDR1 and CDR2 are SGHAT and FQNNGV. The V segment lost 1 base and the J segment 1 base; nucleotides outside the gene matches: 5. Here the CDR3 DNA reads TGTGCCAGCAGCTTAGGGGGACAGGCTTTTAACTATGGCTACACCTTC. This gives the protein CASSLGGQAFNYGYTF.

This chain links TRBV11-2 with TRBJ2-1; maybe TRBD1 (5 bases). Trimming removed 3 bases from V and 7 bases from J, with 16 bases in between. This CDR3 is built from 15 residues. Germline assignment: CDR1 SGHAT and CDR2 FQNNGV. CDR3: CASSFWPGPDNEQFF. DNA of the CDR3: TGTGCCAGCAGCTTTTGGCCAGGGCCAGATAATGAGCAGTTCTTC.

V and J are TRBV6-5 and TRBJ2-5, with TRBD1 matching over 8 bases. The J segment lost 5 bases and the V segment lost 2 bases, leaving 4 bases of the junction unmatched. The CDR3 has 14 residues. Germline lookup yields CDR1 MNHEY and CDR2 SVGAGI. The DNA for the CDR3 is TGTGCCAGCAGTTACGGGACAGGATGGGAGACCCAGTACTTC. It is translated as CASSYGTGWETQYF.

The J gene is TRBJ2-5, the V gene TRBV2; 11 bases align to TRBD2. V trimming: 8 bases; J trimming: 3 bases; junction bases outside the gene matches: 8. The germline CDR1 and CDR2 sequences are SNHLY and FYNNEI. The CDR3 length is 15 residues. The DNA for the CDR3 is TGTGCCAGCGGATTAGCGGGAGGGGGGGAAGAGACCCAGTACTTC. This gives the protein CASGLAGGGEETQYF.

CDR3 protein: CASSLGGGNNGYTF. CDR3 DNA: TGTGCCAGCAGTTTAGGGGGGGGAAATAATGGCTACACCTTC. The chain is built from TRBV28 and TRBJ1-2; possibly TRBD1 for D (5 bases). V was shortened by 2 bases and J by 6 bases, with 13 bases between the two germline ends. This CDR3 is 14 amino acids long. The germline V gene has CDR1 MDHEN and CDR2 SYDVKM.